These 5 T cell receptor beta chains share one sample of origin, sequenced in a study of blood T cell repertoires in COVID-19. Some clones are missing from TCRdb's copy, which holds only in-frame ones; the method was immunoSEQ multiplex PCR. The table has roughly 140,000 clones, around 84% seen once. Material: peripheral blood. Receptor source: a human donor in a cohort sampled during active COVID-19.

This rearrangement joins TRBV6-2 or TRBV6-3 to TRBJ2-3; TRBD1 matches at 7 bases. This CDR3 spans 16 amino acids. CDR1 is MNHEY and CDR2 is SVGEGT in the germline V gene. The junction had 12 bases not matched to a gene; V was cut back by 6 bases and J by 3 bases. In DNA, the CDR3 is TGTGCCAGCAGCCCTACAGGGGCCCTATTGACAGATACGCAGTATTTT. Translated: CASSPTGALLTDTQYF.

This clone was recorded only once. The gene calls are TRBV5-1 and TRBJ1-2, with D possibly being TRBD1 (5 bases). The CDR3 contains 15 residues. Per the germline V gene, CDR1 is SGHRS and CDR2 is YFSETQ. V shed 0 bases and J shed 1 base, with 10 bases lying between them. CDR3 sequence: CASSLGTSYNYGYTF. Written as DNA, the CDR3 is TGCGCCAGCAGCTTGGGGACATCGTATAACTATGGCTACACCTTC.

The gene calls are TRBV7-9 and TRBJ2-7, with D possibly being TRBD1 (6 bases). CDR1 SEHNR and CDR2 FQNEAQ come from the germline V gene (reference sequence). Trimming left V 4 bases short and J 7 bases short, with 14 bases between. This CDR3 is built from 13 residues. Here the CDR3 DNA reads TGTGCCAGCAGCTGGAGACAGGCTACGGAGCAGTACTTC. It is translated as CASSWRQATEQYF.

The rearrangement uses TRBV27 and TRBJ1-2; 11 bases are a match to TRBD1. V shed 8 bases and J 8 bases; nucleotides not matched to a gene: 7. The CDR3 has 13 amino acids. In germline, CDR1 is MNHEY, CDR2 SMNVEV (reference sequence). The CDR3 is CASRDRGTEGYTF. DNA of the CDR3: TGTGCCAGCCGGGACAGGGGGACGGAAGGCTACACCTTC.

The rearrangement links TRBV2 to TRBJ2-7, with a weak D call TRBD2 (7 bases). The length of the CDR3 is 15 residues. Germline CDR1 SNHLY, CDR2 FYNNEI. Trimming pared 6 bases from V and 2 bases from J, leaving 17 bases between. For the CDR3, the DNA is TGTGCCAGCAGCCAATGGGGGGGGCTCACCTACGAGCAGTACTTC. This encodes CASSQWGGLTYEQYF.